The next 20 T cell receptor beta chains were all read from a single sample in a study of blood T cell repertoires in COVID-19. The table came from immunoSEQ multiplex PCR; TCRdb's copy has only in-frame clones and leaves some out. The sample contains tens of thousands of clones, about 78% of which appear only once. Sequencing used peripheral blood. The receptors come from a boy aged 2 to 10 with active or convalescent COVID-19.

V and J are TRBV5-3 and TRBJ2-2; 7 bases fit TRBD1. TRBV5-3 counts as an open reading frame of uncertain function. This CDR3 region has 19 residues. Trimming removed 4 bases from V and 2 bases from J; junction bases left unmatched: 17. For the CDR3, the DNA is TGTGCCAGAAGCCAAATTCGAATATTCTGGGACAGCAACACCGGGGAGCTGTTTTTT. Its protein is CARSQIRIFWDSNTGELFF.

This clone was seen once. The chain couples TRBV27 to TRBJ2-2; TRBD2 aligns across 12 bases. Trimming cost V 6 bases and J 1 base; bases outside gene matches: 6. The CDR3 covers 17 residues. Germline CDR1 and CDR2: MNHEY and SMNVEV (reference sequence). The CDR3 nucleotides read TGTGCCAGCAGAAAACTAGCGGGAGGAGGGAACACCGGGGAGCTGTTTTTT. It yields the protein CASRKLAGGGNTGELFF.

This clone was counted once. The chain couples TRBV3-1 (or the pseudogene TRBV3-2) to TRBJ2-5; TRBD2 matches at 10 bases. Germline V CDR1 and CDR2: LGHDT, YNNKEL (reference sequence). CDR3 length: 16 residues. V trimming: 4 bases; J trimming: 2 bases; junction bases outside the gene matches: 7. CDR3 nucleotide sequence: TGTGCCAGCAGCCCACACGGACTAGCGGCACAAGAGACCCAGTACTTC. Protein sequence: CASSPHGLAAQETQYF.

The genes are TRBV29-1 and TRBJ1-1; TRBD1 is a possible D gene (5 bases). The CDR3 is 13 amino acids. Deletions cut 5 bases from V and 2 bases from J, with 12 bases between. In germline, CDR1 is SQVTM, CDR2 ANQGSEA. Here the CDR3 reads CSVSDSINTEAFF. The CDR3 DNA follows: TGCAGCGTTTCCGACAGCATCAACACTGAAGCTTTCTTT.

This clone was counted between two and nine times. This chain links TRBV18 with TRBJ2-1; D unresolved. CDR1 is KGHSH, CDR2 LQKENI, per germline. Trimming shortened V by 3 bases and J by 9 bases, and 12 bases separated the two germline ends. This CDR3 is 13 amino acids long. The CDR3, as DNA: TGTGCCAGCTCACCGGGCAGATTCCGTGAGCAGTTCTTC. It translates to CASSPGRFREQFF.

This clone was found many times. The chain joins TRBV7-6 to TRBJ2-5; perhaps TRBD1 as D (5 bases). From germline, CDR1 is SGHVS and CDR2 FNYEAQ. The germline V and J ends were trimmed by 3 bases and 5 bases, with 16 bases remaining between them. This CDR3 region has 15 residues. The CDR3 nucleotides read TGTGCCAGCAGCTTTTGGACATCCCACACGGAGACCCAGTACTTC. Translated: CASSFWTSHTETQYF.

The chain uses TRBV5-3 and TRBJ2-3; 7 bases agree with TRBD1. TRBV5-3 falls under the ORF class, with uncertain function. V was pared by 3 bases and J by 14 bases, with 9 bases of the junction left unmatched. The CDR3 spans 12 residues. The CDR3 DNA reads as TGTGCCAGAAGCTGGAGACAGGGTGTGACGTATTTT. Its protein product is CARSWRQGVTYF.

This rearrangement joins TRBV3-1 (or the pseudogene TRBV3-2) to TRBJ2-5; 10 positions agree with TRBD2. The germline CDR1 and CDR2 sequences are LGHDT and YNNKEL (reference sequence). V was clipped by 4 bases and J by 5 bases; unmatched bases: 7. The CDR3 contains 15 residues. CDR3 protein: CASSLQAGGPETQYF. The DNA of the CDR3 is TGTGCCAGCAGCCTCCAAGCGGGAGGGCCGGAGACCCAGTACTTC.

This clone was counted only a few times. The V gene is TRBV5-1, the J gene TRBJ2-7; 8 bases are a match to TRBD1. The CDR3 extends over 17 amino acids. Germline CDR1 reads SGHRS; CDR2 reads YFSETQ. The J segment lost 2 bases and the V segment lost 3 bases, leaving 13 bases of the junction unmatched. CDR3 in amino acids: CASSYDPRTGIPYEQYF. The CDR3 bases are TGCGCCAGCAGCTACGACCCAAGGACAGGGATCCCCTACGAGCAGTACTTC.

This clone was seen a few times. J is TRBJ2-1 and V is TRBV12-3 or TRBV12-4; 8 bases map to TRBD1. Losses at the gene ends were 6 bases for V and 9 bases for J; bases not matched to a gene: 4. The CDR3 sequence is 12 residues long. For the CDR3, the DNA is TGTGCCAGCAGGACAGGGGATGGTGAGCAGTTCTTC. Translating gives CASRTGDGEQFF.

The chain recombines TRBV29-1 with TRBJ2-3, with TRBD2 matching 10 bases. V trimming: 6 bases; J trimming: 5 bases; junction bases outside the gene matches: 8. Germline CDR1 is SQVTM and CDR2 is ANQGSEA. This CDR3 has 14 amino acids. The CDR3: CSVARTSGIDTQYF. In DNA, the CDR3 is TGCAGCGTGGCTCGGACTAGCGGAATAGATACGCAGTATTTT.

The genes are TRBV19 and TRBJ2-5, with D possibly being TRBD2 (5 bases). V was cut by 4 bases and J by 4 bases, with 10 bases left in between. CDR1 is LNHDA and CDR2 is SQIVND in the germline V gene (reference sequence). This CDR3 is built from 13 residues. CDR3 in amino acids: CASSRWAGETQYF. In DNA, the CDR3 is TGTGCCAGTAGTAGGTGGGCGGGAGAGACCCAGTACTTC.

The CDR3 is CASSLSATNEKLFF. DNA of the CDR3: TGTGCCAGCAGTTTGAGTGCAACTAATGAAAAACTGTTTTTT. This chain joins TRBV28 and TRBJ1-4; no clear D gene. The CDR3 sequence is 14 residues long. The V end was cut by 3 bases, the J end by 0 bases, with 5 bases between. Germline V gene lookup returns CDR1 MDHEN and CDR2 SYDVKM.

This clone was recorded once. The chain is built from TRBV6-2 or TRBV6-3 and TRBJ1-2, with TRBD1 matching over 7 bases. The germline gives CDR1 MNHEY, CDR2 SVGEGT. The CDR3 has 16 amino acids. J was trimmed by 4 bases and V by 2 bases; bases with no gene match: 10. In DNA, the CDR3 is TGTGCCAGCAGTTACACTCCCTCCAGGGGGACCTATGGCTACACCTTC. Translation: CASSYTPSRGTYGYTF.

The CDR3 DNA sequence: TGTGCCAGCAGTGGACAGGGAGGTTGGACTAATGAAAAACTGTTTTTT. Encoded protein: CASSGQGGWTNEKLFF. This chain connects TRBV6-1 to TRBJ1-4; 7 nucleotides agree with TRBD1. Germline trimming cut 4 bases from V and 2 bases from J; bases unmatched to any gene: 7. Germline values: CDR1 MNHNS, CDR2 SASEGT. The CDR3 length is 16 residues.

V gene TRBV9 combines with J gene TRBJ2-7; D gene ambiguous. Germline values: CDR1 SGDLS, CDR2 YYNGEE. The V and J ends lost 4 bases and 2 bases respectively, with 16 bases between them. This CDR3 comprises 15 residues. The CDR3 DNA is TGTGCCAGCAGCCCCCACCCGACACCCGCCTACGAGCAGTACTTC. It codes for CASSPHPTPAYEQYF.

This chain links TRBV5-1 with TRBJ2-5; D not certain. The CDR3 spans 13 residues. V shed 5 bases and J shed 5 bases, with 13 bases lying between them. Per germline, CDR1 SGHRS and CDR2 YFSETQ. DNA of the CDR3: TGCGCCAGCAGTTTAGACACCCCGGAGACCCAGTACTTC. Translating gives CASSLDTPETQYF.

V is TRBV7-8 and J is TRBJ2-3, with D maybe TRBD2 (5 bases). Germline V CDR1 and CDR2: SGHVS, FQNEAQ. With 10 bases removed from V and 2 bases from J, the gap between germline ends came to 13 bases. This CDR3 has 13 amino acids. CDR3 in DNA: TGTGCCATCTTCTCGGGGTCCACAGATACGCAGTATTTT. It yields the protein CAIFSGSTDTQYF.

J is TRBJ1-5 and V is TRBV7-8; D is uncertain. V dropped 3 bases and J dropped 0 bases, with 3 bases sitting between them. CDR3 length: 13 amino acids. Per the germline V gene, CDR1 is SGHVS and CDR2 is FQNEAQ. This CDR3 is CASSFNSNQPQHF. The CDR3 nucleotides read TGTGCCAGCAGCTTTAATAGCAATCAGCCCCAGCATTTT. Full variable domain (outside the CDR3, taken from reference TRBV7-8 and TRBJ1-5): GAGVSQSPRYKVAKRGQDVALRCDPISGHVSLFWYQQALGQGPEFLTYFQNEAQLDKSGLPSDRFFAERPEGSVSTLKIQRTQQEDSAVYLCASSFNSNQPQHFGDGTRLSIL.

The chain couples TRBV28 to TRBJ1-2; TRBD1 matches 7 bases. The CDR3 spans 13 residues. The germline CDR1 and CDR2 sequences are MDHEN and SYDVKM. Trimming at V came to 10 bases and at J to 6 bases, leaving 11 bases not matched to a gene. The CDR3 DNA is TGTGCCACCCGACAGGGTAAGGGTGATGGCTACACCTTC. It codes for CATRQGKGDGYTF.